The present T cell receptor beta chain was sequenced within a study of blood T cell repertoires in COVID-19 (dated by TCRdb to about 2020). Regarding the research as a whole: Collaborator samples came from the United States, Italy and Spain and covered acute and convalescent phases of COVID-19. The prospective study material was composed of cDNA or gDNA derived from T cells, B-cell-depleted T cells, or PBMCs. The repertoires were released in a freely available public database meant as a resource for research on the immune response to SARS-CoV-2. Nearly every sample came with metadata listing a de-identified subject ID, COVID-19 status, age in years and sex. Deeply sampled blood TCRbeta repertoires from subjects exposed to, actively infected with, or recovered from COVID-19 were included in the dataset. Samples were obtained from the ongoing ImmuneRACE study (first 160 participants) and from 1,200 or so subjects provided by 6 global collaborators. Where HLA class I and class II types were available, the types were taken from metadata supplied by the sample provider, not from assay-based typing.

The immunoSEQ Assay, a bias-controlled multiplex PCR, was used to amplify TCRbeta CDR3 regions from genomic DNA. The authors processed their data as follows. Within the assay, amplification of reference gene primers was used to estimate how many nucleated cells each sample contained. Sequence reads were collapsed and filtered to measure the absolute abundance of every unique TCRbeta CDR3 rearrangement. Productive Simpson clonality was computed per sample as the square root of Simpson's diversity index over productive rearrangements. The source is immuneACCESS, and TCRdb retained only in-frame sequences with V and J called. Part of the clones is not carried over; for the studies checked, unresolved V genes explain less than half of this, and the remainder is unexplained. Clonal size and the V and J genes are those of that table, whereas D and trimming came from the DNA. The sample includes approximately 250,000 clones, with approximately 86% observed a single time. Approximately 9.7% of the sample is in the top ten clones.

Here is what the overall study found, with its caveats: Clinical and demographic metadata were provided uncurated, with the amount varying by source and participant.

V loses 5 bases of germline sequence and J loses 1 base, and the interval between the two ends is 4 bases. CDR3 length: 12 amino acids, cysteine to phenylalanine. Just the 36-base CDR3 DNA is kept, in frame starting at base 1. Whole blood was collected in K2EDTA tubes by collaborating institutions according to the institutions' own protocols. For TCRbeta analysis, collaborators shipped samples in one of three forms: frozen whole blood, isolated PBMCs, or DNA extracted from either of those sample types. Regarding this clone: What antigen it recognizes has not been identified. It has no much larger one-base neighbor in the sample; base qualities were not kept.

Here the chain combines TRBV12-3 or TRBV12-4 and TRBJ2-3; no D segment can be confidently identified. The specimen was peripheral blood. The clonotype was recovered from a man aged 35-49 years with active or convalescent COVID-19. The CDR3 corresponds to CASSRGTDTQYF. The bases are TGTGCCAGCAGTCGTGGCACAGATACGCAGTATTTT.